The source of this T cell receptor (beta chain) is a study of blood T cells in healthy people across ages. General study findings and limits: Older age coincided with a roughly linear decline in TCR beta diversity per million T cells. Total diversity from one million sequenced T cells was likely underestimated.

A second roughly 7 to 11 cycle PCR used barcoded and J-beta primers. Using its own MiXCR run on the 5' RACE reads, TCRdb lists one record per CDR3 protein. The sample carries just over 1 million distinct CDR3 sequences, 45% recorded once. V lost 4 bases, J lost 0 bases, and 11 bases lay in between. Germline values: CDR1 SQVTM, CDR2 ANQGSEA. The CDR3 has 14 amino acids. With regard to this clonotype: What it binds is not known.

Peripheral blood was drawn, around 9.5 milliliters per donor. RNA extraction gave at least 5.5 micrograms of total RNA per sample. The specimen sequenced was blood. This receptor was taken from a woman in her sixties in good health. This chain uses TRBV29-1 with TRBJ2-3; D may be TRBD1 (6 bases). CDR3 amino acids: CSVGRGPSTDTQYF. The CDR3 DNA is TGCAGCGTTGGCAGGGGCCCTAGCACAGATACGCAGTATTTT.